The text below deals with one TCR beta chain. The sample belongs to a study of blood T cell repertoires in COVID-19. Produced via immunoSEQ multiplex PCR; TCRdb's table is partial and in-frame only. Found here are nearly 400,000 clones, around 92% of them singletons; the top ten hold 1.7%. Cohort 3 donors counted as recovered after two negative PCRs, clearance, or resolved symptoms. With V trimmed by 1 base and J by 2 bases, 4 bases remained unmatched. Germline values: CDR1 SGHRS, CDR2 YFSETQ. This CDR3 has 15 amino acids. The sequencing sample was made of PBMCs or T cells enriched from blood (not recorded which). This TCR derives from a woman under 40 who had recovered from COVID-19. The rearrangement links TRBV5-1 to TRBJ2-7; 9 bases are shared with TRBD2. DNA of the CDR3: TGCGCCAGCAGCTTGATTGCGGGAGGGCCCTACGAGCAGTACTTC. Its protein product is CASSLIAGGPYEQYF.